This TCR beta chain was retrieved from a study of shared clonotypes between healthy human individuals. The CDR3 has 13 amino acids. Germline V gene data show CDR1 as LNHNV and CDR2 as YYDKDF (reference sequence). The V end was cut by 3 bases, the J end by 3 bases, with 8 bases between. Each donor was a Caucasian adult residing in Nashville, Tennessee. Profiled with immunoSEQ multiplex PCR; TCRdb holds only in-frame clones, not every one. This table holds 550,000 to 700,000 clones, 73% found once. This sequence joins TRBV15 and TRBJ1-1; D might be TRBD1 (5 bases). This sequence was found in a woman aged 30 to 39 in good health. Sample: memory CD4+ T cells sorted from blood. This sample's subset: CD45RA-negative fraction. The CDR3 region has the DNA TGTGCCACCAGCAGGGAAGGGGACACTGAAGCTTTCTTT. Translated: CATSREGDTEAFF.